These 15 T cell receptor beta chains were all obtained from the same sample, sequenced in a study of early T cells in non-severe SARS-CoV-2 infection. TCRdb re-called the 5' RACE reads with MiXCR, one entry per CDR3 protein. The sample lists about 46,000 distinct CDR3 sequences, almost 9.5% occurring once. Source material: whole blood. These TCRs come from an adult who was a healthcare worker with PCR-confirmed SARS-CoV-2 infection or an uninfected control (not recorded which).

The chain couples TRBV7-9 to TRBJ1-5, with D uncertain. Germline V CDR1 and CDR2: SEHNR, FQNEAQ (reference sequence). CDR3 size: 14 residues. V dropped 7 bases and J dropped 7 bases, with 17 bases sitting between them. This CDR3 is CASTLAGEGQPQHF. CDR3 nucleotide sequence: TGTGCCAGCACCTTGGCCGGGGAGGGACAGCCCCAGCATTTT.

This clonotype has ten or more counts. The DNA for the CDR3 is TGTGCCAGCAGCTCCGGGACAAGACACAATGAGCAGTTCTTC. Translated: CASSSGTRHNEQFF. The rearrangement joins TRBV12-3 or TRBV12-4 to TRBJ2-1; D possibly corresponds to TRBD1 (6 bases). The CDR3 loop spans 14 amino acids. V was clipped by 6 bases and J by 5 bases, with 14 bases between them.

This clonotype came up many times. The chain combines TRBV5-4 with TRBJ1-2, with no clear D. Germline-derived CDR1 and CDR2 are SGHNT and YYREEE (reference sequence). V was cut by 1 base and J by 1 base, with 11 bases left in between. The CDR3 covers 15 residues. CDR3 nucleotides: TGTGCCAGCAGCTTGCTGACCTCAATTAACTATGGCTACACCTTC. Amino acid sequence: CASSLLTSINYGYTF.

This clonotype was counted a few times. The gene calls are TRBV29-1 and TRBJ2-7, with 7 positions matching TRBD1. In germline, CDR1 is SQVTM, CDR2 ANQGSEA. With V trimmed by 5 bases and J by 0 bases, 4 bases remained unmatched. The CDR3 is 13 residues long. The CDR3 loop is CSVSTGISYEQYF. CDR3 coding DNA: TGCAGCGTTTCGACAGGGATCTCCTACGAGCAGTACTTC.

This clonotype was seen ten or more times. The CDR3 here is CASSLYPRAAEAFF. The CDR3 nucleotides read TGTGCCAGCAGTTTATATCCCAGGGCCGCTGAAGCTTTCTTT. This rearrangement joins TRBV27 to TRBJ1-1, with D possibly matching TRBD1 (5 bases). This CDR3 region has 14 residues. Germline CDR1 reads MNHEY; CDR2 reads SMNVEV (reference sequence). V shed 1 base and J shed 6 bases, with 12 bases lying between them.

Many counts were recorded for this clonotype. The chain carries TRBV11-3 and TRBJ2-2, with D unclear. CDR3 size: 14 residues. V was cut by 5 bases and J by 0 bases, with 7 bases left in between. CDR1 and CDR2 from the germline V gene are SGHNT and YENEEA. The CDR3 here is CASSPAANTGELFF. As DNA, the CDR3 is TGTGCCAGCAGCCCGGCAGCGAACACCGGGGAGCTGTTTTTT.

Many counts were recorded for this clonotype. The rearrangement uses TRBV4-1 and TRBJ2-3; 7 bases agree with TRBD2. Germline V gene data show CDR1 as MGHRA and CDR2 as YSYEKL. CDR3 length equals 16 residues. V was clipped by 3 bases and J by 8 bases; unmatched bases: 14. CDR3 region: CASSHGPRGFVVTQYF. CDR3 DNA sequence: TGCGCCAGCAGCCATGGACCGCGGGGGTTCGTGGTTACGCAGTATTTT.

This clonotype was found many times. This rearrangement joins TRBV28 to TRBJ2-1, with no clear D. CDR1 and CDR2 from the germline V gene are MDHEN and SYDVKM. This CDR3 spans 11 amino acids. Trimming took off 2 bases at V and 7 bases at J, with 3 bases between the two ends. The CDR3 is CASSLRNEQFF. The CDR3 DNA sequence: TGTGCCAGCAGTTTAAGGAATGAGCAGTTCTTC. The full variable domain, rest sourced from reference TRBV28 and TRBJ2-1, is DVKVTQSSRYLVKRTGEKVFLECVQDMDHENMFWYRQDPGLGLRLIYFSYDVKMKEKGDIPEGYSVSREKKERFSLILESASTNQTSMYLCASSLRNEQFFGPGTRLTVL.

The rearrangement uses TRBV2 and TRBJ1-1, with no clear D. Per the germline V gene, CDR1 is SNHLY and CDR2 is FYNNEI. The CDR3 has 13 residues. Trimming pared 1 base from V and 3 bases from J, leaving 6 bases between. Here the CDR3 DNA reads TGTGCCAGCAGTGAAGGGGTGTACACTGAAGCTTTCTTT. Its translation is CASSEGVYTEAFF.

This clonotype was observed many times. The V gene is TRBV6-2 or TRBV6-3, the J gene TRBJ2-1; 14 bases align to TRBD2. The CDR3 contains 17 residues. Germline lookup yields CDR1 MNHEY and CDR2 SVGEGT. Trimming at V came to 2 bases and at J to 9 bases, leaving 9 bases not matched to a gene. In nucleotides, the CDR3 is TGTGCCAGCAGTTACACTACGACTAGCGGGAGGGCAAGTGAGCAGTTCTTC. It translates to CASSYTTTSGRASEQFF.

This clonotype has ten or more counts. The rearrangement joins TRBV29-1 to TRBJ1-2; TRBD1 is a possible D gene (5 bases). Looked up from germline, CDR1 is SQVTM and CDR2 is ANQGSEA. CDR3 size: 12 residues. Trimming removed 7 bases from V and 2 bases from J, with 11 bases in between. The CDR3 sequence: CSADGGNYGYTF. In DNA, the CDR3 is TGCAGCGCCGATGGGGGGAACTATGGCTACACCTTC.

This clonotype showed up many times. The genes are TRBV11-2 and TRBJ1-2; D not certain. The V and J ends lost 0 bases and 4 bases respectively, with 12 bases between them. Germline CDR1 and CDR2: SGHAT and FQNNGV. This CDR3 region has 15 residues. CDR3 loop: CASSLDPSASYGYTF. CDR3 DNA: TGTGCCAGCAGCTTAGATCCGTCAGCCTCCTATGGCTACACCTTC. Drawing the rest from reference TRBV11-2 and TRBJ1-2, the complete variable domain is EAGVAQSPRYKIIEKRQSVAFWCNPISGHATLYWYQQILGQGPKLLIQFQNNGVVDDSQLPKDRFSAERLKGVDSTLKIQPAKLEDSAVYLCASSLDPSASYGYTFGSGTRLTVV.

This clonotype was counted only a few times. This sequence joins TRBV10-2 and TRBJ2-2; 7 bases are a match to TRBD2. The CDR3 length is 12 residues. The V segment lost 5 bases and the J segment 6 bases; nucleotides outside the gene matches: 0. The V gene's germline CDR1 is WSHSY and CDR2 SAAADI. The CDR3 DNA is TGCGCCAGCAGTCTAGCGGCCGGGGAGCTGTTTTTT. Translated, it gives CASSLAAGELFF.

This clonotype was counted a few times. This chain links TRBV7-2 with TRBJ2-1; 7 positions agree with TRBD2. CDR1 is SGHTA and CDR2 is FQGNSA in the germline V gene. Trimming at V came to 4 bases and at J to 6 bases, leaving 12 bases not matched to a gene. The CDR3 consists of 16 residues. CDR3 DNA: TGTGCCAGCAGCTCCACCCAGGCGGGAGTTGGCAATGAGCAGTTCTTC. Translating it yields CASSSTQAGVGNEQFF.

The table lists this clonotype with a few counts. The chain recombines TRBV6-2 or TRBV6-3 with TRBJ1-1; TRBD1 is a possible D gene (6 bases). The V gene's germline CDR1 is MNHEY and CDR2 SVGEGT. Trimming stripped 8 bases from V and 1 base from J, with 17 bases between. CDR3 length: 15 residues. CDR3 nucleotides: TGTGCCAGCCGATACGGACAGAACTGGAACACTGAAGCTTTCTTT. It encodes CASRYGQNWNTEAFF.